This T cell receptor beta chain came from a study of naive and memory T cell subsets. Broader study findings: In CD4 and CD8 cells, diversity dropped from naive through EMRA.

From the second PCR step, alpha and beta chains were amplified apart. After CD4 positive bead selection, the CD4-negative fraction gave CD8 T cells. Effector memory cells were sorted as CD45RA-CD27-, EMRA cells as CD45RA+CD27-. The beta constant-region primer was an equimolar mix of two oligonucleotides covering TRBC1 and TRBC2. Each CDR3 protein is one row after TCRdb ran MiXCR on the UMI-ligation and nested PCR reads. The table includes some 36,000 distinct CDR3 sequences, about an eighth detected once. Points on this clonotype: Antigen specificity is unknown.

The material sequenced was effector memory CD4+ T cells from blood. As to subset: effector memory, CD45RA- CD27-. The sequence came from a human donor in good health.

For the CDR3, the DNA is TGTGCCAGCAGTCCACAGGGCTTCAAGACAGATACGCAGTATTTT. Its translation: CASSPQGFKTDTQYF. The gene calls are TRBV6-1 and TRBJ2-3, with D possibly being TRBD1 (6 bases). Germline lookup yields CDR1 MNHNS and CDR2 SASEGT. V gave up 5 bases and J gave up 3 bases, with 15 bases separating them. The CDR3 totals 15 residues.